This T cell receptor beta chain comes out of a study of blood T cell repertoires in COVID-19. Sequenced by immunoSEQ multiplex PCR; TCRdb stores in-frame clones only, minus some. The sample lists 120,000 to 150,000 clones, roughly 87% occurring once. This study enrolled people aged roughly 18 to 90 from about two dozen US geographic areas. V gave up 6 bases and J gave up 4 bases, with 13 bases separating them. The CDR3 consists of 13 residues. Germline V gives CDR1 SGHDT, CDR2 YYEEEE. The material sequenced was PBMCs or T cells enriched from blood (not recorded which). The receptor was isolated from a woman aged 40 to 49 who had been exposed to COVID-19. The rearrangement links TRBV5-6 to TRBJ1-2, with D perhaps matching TRBD1 (5 bases). In DNA, the CDR3 is TGTGCCAGCACCTGGGGGGTAGGCTATGGCTACACCTTC. This sequence encodes CASTWGVGYGYTF. Together with reference TRBV5-6 and TRBJ1-2, the CDR3 gives the full variable domain: DAGVTQSPTHLIKTRGQQVTLRCSPKSGHDTVSWYQQALGQGPQFIFQYYEEEERQRGNFPDRFSGHQFPNYSSELNVNALLLGDSALYLCASTWGVGYGYTFGSGTRLTVV.